The TCR beta chain described here comes from a study of Tregs in tolerant kidney transplant recipients. The wider study: After about 6 days with irradiated graft donor PBMCs, CFSE-labeled recipient PBMCs were FACS-sorted.

The CDR3 has 12 residues. V was shortened by 5 bases and J by 3 bases, with 8 bases between the two germline ends. Germline V CDR1 and CDR2: SGHVS, FNYEAQ. Clones were read by immunoSEQ multiplex PCR, and TCRdb kept only the in-frame ones, dropping some. The sample records 4,000 to 5,500 clones, almost 40% being singletons. Study-wide results and limits: Activated donor B cell expansion appeared to reveal the most relevant donor-specific TCRbeta repertoire. This study did not directly address biological reproducibility.

With regard to this clone: Antigen unknown.

The specimen was CD8+ T cells from blood cultured with allogeneic cells. This chain links TRBV7-6 with TRBJ2-7; a possible D gene is TRBD1 (6 bases). The TCR originated in a human donor in good health. The CDR3 region has the DNA TGTGCCAGCAGCGAGGGACACTACGAGCAGTACTTC. As protein: CASSEGHYEQYF.